This T cell receptor (beta chain) was sequenced for a study of cytomegalovirus exposure and HLA in healthy donors. The data were produced by immunoSEQ multiplex PCR, yet TCRdb's version contains in-frame clones alone and is incomplete. The sample includes 160,000 or so clones, approximately 86% of them seen just once. Whole-study findings and limits: Investigators reported some 150 TCR beta chains as tied to cytomegalovirus.

The CDR3 length is 14 residues. The V gene's germline CDR1 is MNHEY and CDR2 SVGAGI. V lost 0 bases and J lost 7, with 10 bases in between. For this clone: Its antigen is not known.

The specimen sequenced was PBMCs. V usage is TRBV6-5 and J usage is TRBJ2-1; D is unresolved. This clonotype was obtained from a young man in good health and CMV-seropositive. Here the CDR3 reads CASSYSSSFNEQFF. The CDR3 coding sequence is TGTGCCAGCAGTTACTCGTCTAGTTTTAATGAGCAGTTCTTC.